This TCR beta chain was identified during a study of blood T cell repertoires in COVID-19. Germline CDR1 and CDR2: SQVTM and ANQGSEA. CDR3 size: 15 residues. V dropped 4 bases and J dropped 0; count of bases not matched to a gene: 5. Measured with immunoSEQ multiplex PCR; TCRdb has only the in-frame clones, and not every one. The table has hundreds of thousands of clones, around 87% seen once. The source of this sequence is a man between 60 and 75 years old with acute or convalescent COVID-19. Source material: peripheral blood. The rearrangement links TRBV29-1 to TRBJ2-1, with TRBD2 identical over 8 bases. The CDR3 is CSVGAAGGSYNEQFF. As DNA, the CDR3 is TGCAGCGTTGGGGCGGCGGGGGGCTCCTACAATGAGCAGTTCTTC.